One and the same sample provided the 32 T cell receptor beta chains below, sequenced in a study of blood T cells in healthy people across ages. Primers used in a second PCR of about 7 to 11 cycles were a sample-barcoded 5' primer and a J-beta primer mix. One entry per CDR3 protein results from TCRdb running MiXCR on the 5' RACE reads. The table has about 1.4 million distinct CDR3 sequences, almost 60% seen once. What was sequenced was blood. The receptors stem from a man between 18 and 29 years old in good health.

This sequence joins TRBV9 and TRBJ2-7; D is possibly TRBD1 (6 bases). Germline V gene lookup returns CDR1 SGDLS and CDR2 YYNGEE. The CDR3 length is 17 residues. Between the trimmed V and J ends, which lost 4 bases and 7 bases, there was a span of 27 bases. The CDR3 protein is CASSLRPGVGSYNEQYF. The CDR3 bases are TGTGCCAGCAGCCTACGTCCAGGGGTGGGATCCTACAATGAGCAGTACTTC.

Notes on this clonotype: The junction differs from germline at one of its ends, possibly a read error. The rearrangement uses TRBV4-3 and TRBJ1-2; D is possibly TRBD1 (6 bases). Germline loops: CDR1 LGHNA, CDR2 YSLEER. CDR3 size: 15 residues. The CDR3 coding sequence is TGCGCCAGCAGCCAAGCTGGGCAGGGGAACTCTGGCTACACCTTC. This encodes CASSQAGQGNSGYTF.

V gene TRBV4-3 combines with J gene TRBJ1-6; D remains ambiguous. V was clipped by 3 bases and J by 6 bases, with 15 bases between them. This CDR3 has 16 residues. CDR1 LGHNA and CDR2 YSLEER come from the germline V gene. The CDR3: CASSHQLEAFNSPLHF. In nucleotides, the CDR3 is TGCGCCAGCAGCCACCAGTTAGAGGCTTTTAATTCACCCCTCCACTTT.

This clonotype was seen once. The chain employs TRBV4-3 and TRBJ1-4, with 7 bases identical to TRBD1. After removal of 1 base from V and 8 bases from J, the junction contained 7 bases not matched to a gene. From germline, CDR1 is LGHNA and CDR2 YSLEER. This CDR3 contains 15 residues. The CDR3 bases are TGCGCCAGCAGCCAAGTTGGCCAGGGGGACGAAAAACTGTTTTTT. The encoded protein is CASSQVGQGDEKLFF.

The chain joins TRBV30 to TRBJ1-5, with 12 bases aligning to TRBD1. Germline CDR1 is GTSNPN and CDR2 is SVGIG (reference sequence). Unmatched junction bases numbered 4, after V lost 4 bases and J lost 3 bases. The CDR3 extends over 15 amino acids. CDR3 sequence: CAWTGTGGPNQPQHF. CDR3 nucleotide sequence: TGTGCCTGGACCGGGACAGGGGGCCCCAATCAGCCCCAGCATTTT.

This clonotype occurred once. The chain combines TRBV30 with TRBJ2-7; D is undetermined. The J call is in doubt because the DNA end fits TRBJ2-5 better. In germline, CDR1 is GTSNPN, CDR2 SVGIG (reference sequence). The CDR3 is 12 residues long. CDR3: CAWLTLQETQYF. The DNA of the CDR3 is TGTGCCTGGCTAACTCTTCAAGAGACCCAGTACTTC.

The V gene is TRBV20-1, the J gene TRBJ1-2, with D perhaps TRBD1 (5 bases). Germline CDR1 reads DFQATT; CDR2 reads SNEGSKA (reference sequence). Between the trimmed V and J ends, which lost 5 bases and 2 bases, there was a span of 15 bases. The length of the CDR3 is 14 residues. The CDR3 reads CSALLTAQNYGYTF. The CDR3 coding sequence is TGCAGTGCTCTCTTGACAGCCCAGAACTATGGCTACACCTTC.

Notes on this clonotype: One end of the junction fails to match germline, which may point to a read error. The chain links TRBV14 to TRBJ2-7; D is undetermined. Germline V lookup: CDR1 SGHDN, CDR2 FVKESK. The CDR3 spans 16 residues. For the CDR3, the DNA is TGTGCCAGCAGCCCGTTTTCATCGGGCTTCTCCTGCGAGCAGTACTTC. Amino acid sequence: CASSPFSSGFSCEQYF.

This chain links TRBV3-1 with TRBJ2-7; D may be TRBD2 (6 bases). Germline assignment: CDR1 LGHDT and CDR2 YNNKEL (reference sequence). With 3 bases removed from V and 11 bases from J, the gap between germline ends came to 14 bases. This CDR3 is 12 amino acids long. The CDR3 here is CASSQRDLTKYF. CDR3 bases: TGTGCCAGCAGCCAGAGGGACTTAACAAAGTACTTC.

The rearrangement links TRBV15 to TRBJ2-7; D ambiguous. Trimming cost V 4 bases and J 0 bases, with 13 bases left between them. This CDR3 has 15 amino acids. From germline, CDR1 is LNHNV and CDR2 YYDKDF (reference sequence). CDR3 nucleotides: TGTGCCACCAGCAAGTCCGGGTCCTTCTCCTACGAGCAGTACTTC. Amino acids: CATSKSGSFSYEQYF.

The CDR3 is CSARDDFYGYTF. In DNA form, the CDR3 reads TGCAGTGCCCGAGACGACTTCTATGGCTACACCTTC. The chain carries TRBV20-1 and TRBJ1-2; D gene ambiguous. The CDR3 is made up of 12 amino acids. CDR1 and CDR2 (germline): DFQATT, SNEGSKA (reference sequence). V was cut by 6 bases and J by 4 bases, with 12 bases left in between.

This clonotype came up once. The CDR3 sequence is CAWVDRGQSYEQYF. The CDR3 region has the DNA TGTGCCTGGGTTGACAGGGGGCAGTCCTACGAGCAGTACTTC. The V call is TRBV30, the J call TRBJ2-7, with 10 bases fitting TRBD1. Germline loops: CDR1 GTSNPN, CDR2 SVGIG (reference sequence). V shed 5 bases and J 1 base; nucleotides not matched to a gene: 5. CDR3 length: 14 amino acids. Full variable domain (missing parts from reference TRBV30 and TRBJ2-7): SQTIHQWPATLVQPVGSPLSLECTVEGTSNPNLYWYRQAAGRGLQLLFYSVGIGQISSEVPQNLSASRPQDRQFILSSKKLLLSDSGFYLCAWVDRGQSYEQYFGPGTRLTVT.

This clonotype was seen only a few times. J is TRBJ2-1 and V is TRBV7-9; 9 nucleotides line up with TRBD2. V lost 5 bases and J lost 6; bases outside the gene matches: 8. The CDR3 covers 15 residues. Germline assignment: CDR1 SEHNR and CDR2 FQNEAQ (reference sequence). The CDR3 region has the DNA TGTGCCAGCAGCGAAAGGGGTAGCGGGAGCAATGAGCAGTTCTTC. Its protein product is CASSERGSGSNEQFF.

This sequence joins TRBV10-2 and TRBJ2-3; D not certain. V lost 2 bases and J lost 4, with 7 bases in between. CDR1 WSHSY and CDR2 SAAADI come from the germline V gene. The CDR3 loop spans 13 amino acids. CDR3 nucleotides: TGCGCCAGCAGTGAGATTATGTCAGATACGCAGTATTTT. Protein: CASSEIMSDTQYF.

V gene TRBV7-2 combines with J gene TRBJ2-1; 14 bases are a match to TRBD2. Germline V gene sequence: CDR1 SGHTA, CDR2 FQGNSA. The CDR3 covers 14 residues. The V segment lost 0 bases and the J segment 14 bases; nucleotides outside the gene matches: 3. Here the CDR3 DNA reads TGTGCCAGCAGCTTAGCGGGACTAGCGGGAGTAAAGTTCTTC. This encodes CASSLAGLAGVKFF.

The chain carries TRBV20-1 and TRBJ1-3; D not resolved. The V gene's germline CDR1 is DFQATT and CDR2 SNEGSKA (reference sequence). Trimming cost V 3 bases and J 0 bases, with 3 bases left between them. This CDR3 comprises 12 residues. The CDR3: CSASSSGNTIYF. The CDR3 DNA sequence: TGCAGTGCTAGTAGCTCTGGAAACACCATATATTTT.

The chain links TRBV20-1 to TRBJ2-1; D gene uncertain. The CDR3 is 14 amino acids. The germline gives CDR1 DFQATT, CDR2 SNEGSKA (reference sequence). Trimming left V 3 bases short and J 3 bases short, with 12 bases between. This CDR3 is CSASGPTVYNEQFF. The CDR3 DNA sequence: TGCAGTGCTAGCGGACCTACGGTCTACAATGAGCAGTTCTTC.

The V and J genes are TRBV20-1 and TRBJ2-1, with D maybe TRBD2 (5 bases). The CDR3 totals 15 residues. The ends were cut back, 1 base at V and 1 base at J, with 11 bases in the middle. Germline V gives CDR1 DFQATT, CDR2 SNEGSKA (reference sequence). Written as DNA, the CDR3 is TGCAGTGCTAGAGGTCGGGGTAGTTCCTACAATGAGCAGTTCTTC. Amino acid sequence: CSARGRGSSYNEQFF.

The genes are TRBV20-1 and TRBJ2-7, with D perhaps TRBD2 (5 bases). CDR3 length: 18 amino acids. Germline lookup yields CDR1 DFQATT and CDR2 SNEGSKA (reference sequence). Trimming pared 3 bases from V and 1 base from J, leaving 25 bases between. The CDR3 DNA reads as TGCAGTGCTAGTACGGACTCTCTGGGGATACGTCGGTCCTACGAGCAGTACTTC. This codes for CSASTDSLGIRRSYEQYF.

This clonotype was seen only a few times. The CDR3 bases are TGCAGTGCTAGCCCGACAGATCACTATGGCTACACCTTC. Amino acid sequence: CSASPTDHYGYTF. J is TRBJ1-2 and V is TRBV20-1, with D possibly TRBD1 on 5 matching bases. The germline gives CDR1 DFQATT, CDR2 SNEGSKA (reference sequence). V lost 3 bases, J lost 3 bases, and 11 bases lay in between. CDR3 length: 13 residues.

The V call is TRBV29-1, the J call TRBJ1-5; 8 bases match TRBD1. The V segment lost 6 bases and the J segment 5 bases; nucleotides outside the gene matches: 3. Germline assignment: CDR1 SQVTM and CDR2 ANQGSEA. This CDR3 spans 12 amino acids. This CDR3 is CSVTGEDQPQHF. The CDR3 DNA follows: TGCAGCGTGACAGGGGAGGATCAGCCCCAGCATTTT. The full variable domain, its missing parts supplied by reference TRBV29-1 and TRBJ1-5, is SAVISQKPSRDICQRGTSLTIQCQVDSQVTMMFWYRQQPGQSLTLIATANQGSEATYESGFVIDKFPISRPNLTFSTLTVSNMSPEDSSIYLCSVTGEDQPQHFGDGTRLSIL.

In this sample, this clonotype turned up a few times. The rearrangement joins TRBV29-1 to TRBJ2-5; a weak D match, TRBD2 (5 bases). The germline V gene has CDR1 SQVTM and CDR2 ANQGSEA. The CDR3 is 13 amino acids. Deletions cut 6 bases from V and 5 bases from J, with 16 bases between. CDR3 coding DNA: TGCAGCGTCGCGGACTGGCTCGGGGAGACCCAGTACTTC. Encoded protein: CSVADWLGETQYF.

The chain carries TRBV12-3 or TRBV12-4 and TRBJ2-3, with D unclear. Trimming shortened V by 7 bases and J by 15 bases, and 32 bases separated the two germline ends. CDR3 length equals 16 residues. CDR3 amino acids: CASINSRTPFTDVQYF. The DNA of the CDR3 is TGTGCCAGCATCAATTCCCGGACCCCTTTCACAGATGTGCAATATTTT.

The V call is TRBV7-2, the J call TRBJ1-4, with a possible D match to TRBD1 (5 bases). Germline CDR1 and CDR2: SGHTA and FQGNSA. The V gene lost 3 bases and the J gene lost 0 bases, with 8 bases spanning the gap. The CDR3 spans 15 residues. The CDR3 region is CASSLRGSTNEKLFF. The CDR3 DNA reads TGTGCCAGCAGCTTGAGGGGCTCAACTAATGAAAAACTGTTTTTT.

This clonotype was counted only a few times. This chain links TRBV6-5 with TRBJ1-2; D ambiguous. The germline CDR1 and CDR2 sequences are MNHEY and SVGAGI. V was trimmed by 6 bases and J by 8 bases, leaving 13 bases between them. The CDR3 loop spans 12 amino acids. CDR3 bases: TGTGCCAGCAGCCCTCTAGTGGGGGGCTACACCTTC. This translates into CASSPLVGGYTF.

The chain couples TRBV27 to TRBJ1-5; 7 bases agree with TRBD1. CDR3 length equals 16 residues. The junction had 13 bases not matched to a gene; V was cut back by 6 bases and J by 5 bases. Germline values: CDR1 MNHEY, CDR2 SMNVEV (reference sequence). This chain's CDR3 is CASSLTPTGRDQPQHF. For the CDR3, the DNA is TGTGCCAGCAGCCTAACCCCGACAGGGAGAGATCAGCCCCAGCATTTT.

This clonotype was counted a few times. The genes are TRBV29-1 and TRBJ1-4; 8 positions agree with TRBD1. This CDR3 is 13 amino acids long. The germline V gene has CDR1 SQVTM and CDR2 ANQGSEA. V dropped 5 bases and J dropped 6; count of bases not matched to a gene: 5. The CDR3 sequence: CSVQDREDEKLFF. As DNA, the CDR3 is TGCAGCGTTCAGGACAGGGAAGATGAAAAACTGTTTTTT.

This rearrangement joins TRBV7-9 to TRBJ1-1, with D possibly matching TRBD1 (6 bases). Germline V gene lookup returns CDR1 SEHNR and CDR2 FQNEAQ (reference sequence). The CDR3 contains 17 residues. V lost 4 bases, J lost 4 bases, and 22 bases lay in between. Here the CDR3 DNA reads TGTGCCAGCAGCTCCCGACTCCTATTACAGGGTATCACTGAAGCTTTCTTT. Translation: CASSSRLLLQGITEAFF.

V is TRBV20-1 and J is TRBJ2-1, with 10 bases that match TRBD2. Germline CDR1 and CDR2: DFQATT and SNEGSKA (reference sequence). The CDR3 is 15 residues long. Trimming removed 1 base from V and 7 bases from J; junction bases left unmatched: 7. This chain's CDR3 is CSARVGLAGDNEQFF. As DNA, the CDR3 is TGCAGTGCTAGAGTAGGCCTAGCGGGGGATAATGAGCAGTTCTTC.

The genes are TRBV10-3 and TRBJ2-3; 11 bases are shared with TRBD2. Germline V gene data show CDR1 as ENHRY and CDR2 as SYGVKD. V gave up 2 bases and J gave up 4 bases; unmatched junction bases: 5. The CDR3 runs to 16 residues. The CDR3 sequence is CAISEGVAGGSDTQYF. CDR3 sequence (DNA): TGTGCCATCAGTGAGGGGGTAGCGGGGGGGTCAGATACGCAGTATTTT.

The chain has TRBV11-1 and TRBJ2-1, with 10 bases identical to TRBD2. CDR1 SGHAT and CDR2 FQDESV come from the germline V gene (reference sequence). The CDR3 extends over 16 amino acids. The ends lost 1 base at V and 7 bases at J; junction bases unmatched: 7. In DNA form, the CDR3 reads TGTGCCAGCAGCTTAGTTTCTAGCGGGGGATTGAATGAGCAGTTCTTC. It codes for CASSLVSSGGLNEQFF.

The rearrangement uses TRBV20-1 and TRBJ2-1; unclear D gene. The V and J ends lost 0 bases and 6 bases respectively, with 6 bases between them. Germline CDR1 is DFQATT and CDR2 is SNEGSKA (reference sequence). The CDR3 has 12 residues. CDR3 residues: CSARDNINEQFF. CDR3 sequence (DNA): TGCAGTGCTAGAGATAACATCAATGAGCAGTTCTTC.